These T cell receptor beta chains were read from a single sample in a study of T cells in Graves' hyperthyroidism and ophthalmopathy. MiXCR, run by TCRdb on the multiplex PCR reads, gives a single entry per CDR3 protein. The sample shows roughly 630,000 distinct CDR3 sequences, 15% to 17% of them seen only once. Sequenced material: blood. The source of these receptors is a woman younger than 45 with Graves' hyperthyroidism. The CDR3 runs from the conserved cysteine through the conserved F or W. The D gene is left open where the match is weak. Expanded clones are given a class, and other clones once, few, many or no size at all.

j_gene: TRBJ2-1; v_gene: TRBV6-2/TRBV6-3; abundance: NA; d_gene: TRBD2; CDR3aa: CASSYRLASSSYNEQFF; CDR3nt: TGTGCCAGCAGCTACAGACTAGCGTCTAGCTCCTACAATGAGCAGTTCTTC
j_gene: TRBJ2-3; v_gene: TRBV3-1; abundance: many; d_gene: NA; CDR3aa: CASSQVLRSTDTQYF; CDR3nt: TGTGCCAGCAGCCAAGTGTTGCGGAGCACAGATACGCAGTATTTT
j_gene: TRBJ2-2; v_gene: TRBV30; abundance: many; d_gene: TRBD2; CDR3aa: CAWTSGSTGELFF; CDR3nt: TGTGCCTGGACTAGCGGGAGCACCGGGGAGCTGTTTTTT
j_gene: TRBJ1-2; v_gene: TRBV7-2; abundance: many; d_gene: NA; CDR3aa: CASSLVDRLYGYTF; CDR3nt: TGTGCCAGCAGCTTAGTCGACAGGCTCTATGGCTACACCTTC
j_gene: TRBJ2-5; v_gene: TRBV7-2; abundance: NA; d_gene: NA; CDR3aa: CASSKTRGTRETQYF; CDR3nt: TGTGCCAGCAGCAAGACTAGGGGGACGAGGGAGACCCAGTACTTC
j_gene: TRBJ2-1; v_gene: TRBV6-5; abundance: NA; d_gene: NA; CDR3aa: CASSLLGAEGGEQFF; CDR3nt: TGTGCCAGCAGCTTACTGGGAGCTGAGGGGGGCGAGCAGTTCTTC
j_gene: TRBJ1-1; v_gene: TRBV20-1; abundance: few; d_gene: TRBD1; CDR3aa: CSARDWGTDLGTEAFF; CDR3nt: TGCAGTGCTAGAGATTGGGGGACAGACCTGGGGACTGAAGCTTTCTTT
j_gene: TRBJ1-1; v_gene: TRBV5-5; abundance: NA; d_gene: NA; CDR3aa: CASSLTAPNTEAFF; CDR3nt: TGTGCCAGCAGCTTGACGGCCCCGAACACTGAAGCTTTCTTT
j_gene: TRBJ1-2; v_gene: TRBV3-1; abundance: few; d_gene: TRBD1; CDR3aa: CASSPSDRGIYGYTF; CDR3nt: TGTGCCAGCAGCCCCTCGGACAGGGGTATCTATGGCTACACCTTC
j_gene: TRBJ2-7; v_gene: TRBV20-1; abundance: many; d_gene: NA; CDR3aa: CSARGKNEQYF; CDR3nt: TGCAGTGCTAGAGGAAAGAACGAGCAGTACTTC
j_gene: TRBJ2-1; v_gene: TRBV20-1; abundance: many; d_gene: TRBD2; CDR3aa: CSARGAGREGFYGNEQFF; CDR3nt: TGCAGTGCTAGAGGCGCTGGACGGGAGGGATTCTATGGCAATGAGCAGTTCTTC
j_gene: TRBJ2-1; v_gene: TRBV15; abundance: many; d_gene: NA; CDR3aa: CATSRDKGTLYNEQFF; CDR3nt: TGTGCCACCAGCAGAGATAAAGGGACCCTATACAATGAGCAGTTCTTC
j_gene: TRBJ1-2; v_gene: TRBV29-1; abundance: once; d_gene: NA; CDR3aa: CSVELQGISYGYTF; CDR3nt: TGCAGCGTTGAACTACAGGGAATCAGCTATGGCTACACCTTC
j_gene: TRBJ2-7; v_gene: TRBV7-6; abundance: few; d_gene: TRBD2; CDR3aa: CASSLSKTSGTYEQYF; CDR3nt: TGTGCCAGCAGCTTATCCAAGACTAGCGGGACCTACGAGCAGTACTTC
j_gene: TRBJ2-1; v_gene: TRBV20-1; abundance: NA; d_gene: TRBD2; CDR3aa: CSARDRLAGVWNEQFF; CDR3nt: TGCAGTGCTAGAGATCGCCTAGCGGGAGTCTGGAATGAGCAGTTCTTC
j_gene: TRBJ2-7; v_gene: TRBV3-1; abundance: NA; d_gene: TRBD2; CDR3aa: CASSGLGASYEQYF; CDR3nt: TGTGCCAGCAGCGGACTAGGAGCCTCCTACGAGCAGTACTTC
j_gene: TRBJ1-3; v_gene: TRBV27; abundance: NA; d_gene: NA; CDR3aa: CASRGSNTIYF; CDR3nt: TGTGCCAGCAGAGGAAGTAACACCATATATTTT
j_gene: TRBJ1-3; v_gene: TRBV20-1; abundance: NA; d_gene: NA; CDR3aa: CSARVSGENTIYF; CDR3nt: TGCAGTGCTAGAGTCTCCGGGGAGAACACCATATATTTT
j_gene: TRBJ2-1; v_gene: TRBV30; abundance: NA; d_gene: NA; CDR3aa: CAWSHRAGGEQFF; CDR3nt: TGTGCCTGGAGCCACAGGGCGGGTGGGGAGCAGTTCTTC
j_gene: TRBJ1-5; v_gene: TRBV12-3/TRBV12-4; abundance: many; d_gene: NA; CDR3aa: CASSFTGRGGNQPQHF; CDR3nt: TGTGCCAGCAGTTTTACAGGGAGGGGAGGCAATCAGCCCCAGCATTTT
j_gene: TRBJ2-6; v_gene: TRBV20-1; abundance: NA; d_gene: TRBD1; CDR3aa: CSALPYTTTGGVGANVLTF; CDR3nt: TGCAGTGCCCTACCATATACCACGACAGGGGGCGTTGGGGCCAACGTCCTGACTTTC
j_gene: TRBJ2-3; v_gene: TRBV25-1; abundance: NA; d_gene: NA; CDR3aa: CASSEYTGFNTDTQYF; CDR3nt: TGTGCCAGCAGTGAATATACAGGTTTTAACACAGATACGCAGTATTTT
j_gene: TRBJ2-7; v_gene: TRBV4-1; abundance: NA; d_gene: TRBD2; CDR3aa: CASKRLAGVEGYEQYF; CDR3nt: TGCGCCAGCAAGAGACTAGCGGGAGTCGAAGGCTACGAGCAGTACTTC
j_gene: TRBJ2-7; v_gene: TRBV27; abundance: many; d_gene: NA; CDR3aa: CASSLRHGYEQYF; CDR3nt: TGTGCCAGCAGTCTGAGACACGGTTACGAGCAGTACTTC
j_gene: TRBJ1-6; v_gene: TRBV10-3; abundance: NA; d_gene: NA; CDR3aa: CAISSQRGLGNSPLHF; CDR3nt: TGTGCCATCAGCTCCCAAAGGGGTTTAGGTAATTCACCCCTCCACTTT
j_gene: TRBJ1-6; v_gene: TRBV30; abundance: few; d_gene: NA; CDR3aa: CAWSGGDNSPLHF; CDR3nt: TGTGCCTGGAGCGGAGGGGATAATTCACCCCTCCACTTT
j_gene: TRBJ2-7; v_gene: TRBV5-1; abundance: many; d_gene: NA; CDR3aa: CASSWGAGAHYEQYF; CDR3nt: TGCGCCAGCAGCTGGGGCGCAGGGGCACACTACGAGCAGTACTTC
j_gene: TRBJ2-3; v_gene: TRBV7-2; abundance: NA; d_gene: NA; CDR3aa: CASSPVVSSTDTQYF; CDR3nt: TGTGCCAGCAGCCCTGTGGTATCGAGCACAGATACGCAGTATTTT
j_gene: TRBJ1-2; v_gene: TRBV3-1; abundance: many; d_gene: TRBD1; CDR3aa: CASSPTGQVGYTF; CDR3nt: TGTGCCAGCAGCCCGACAGGGCAGGTTGGCTACACCTTC